This T cell receptor (beta chain) was recovered during a study of long-term antiretroviral therapy in people with HIV. At survey level, the immunoSEQ assay was run in its v3.0 version. Produced via immunoSEQ multiplex PCR; TCRdb's table is partial and in-frame only. Seen here are about 16,000 clones, around 75% observed once, and the top ten hold roughly 15%. The sample holds a few counts of this clone. Here the sequenced sample was unsorted PBMCs, taken 1.5 years before starting antiretroviral therapy. This TCR derives from a woman between 50 and 59 years old with HIV.

The CDR3 region is CASSWVPTGFDYGYTF. CDR3 DNA sequence: TGTGCCAGCAGCTGGGTCCCGACAGGCTTTGATTATGGCTACACCTTC. The V gene is TRBV7-9, the J gene TRBJ1-2, with TRBD1 as a possible D gene (6 bases). Germline V gene lookup returns CDR1 SEHNR and CDR2 FQNEAQ (reference sequence). This CDR3 has 16 residues. Trimming pared 4 bases from V and 5 bases from J, leaving 20 bases between.